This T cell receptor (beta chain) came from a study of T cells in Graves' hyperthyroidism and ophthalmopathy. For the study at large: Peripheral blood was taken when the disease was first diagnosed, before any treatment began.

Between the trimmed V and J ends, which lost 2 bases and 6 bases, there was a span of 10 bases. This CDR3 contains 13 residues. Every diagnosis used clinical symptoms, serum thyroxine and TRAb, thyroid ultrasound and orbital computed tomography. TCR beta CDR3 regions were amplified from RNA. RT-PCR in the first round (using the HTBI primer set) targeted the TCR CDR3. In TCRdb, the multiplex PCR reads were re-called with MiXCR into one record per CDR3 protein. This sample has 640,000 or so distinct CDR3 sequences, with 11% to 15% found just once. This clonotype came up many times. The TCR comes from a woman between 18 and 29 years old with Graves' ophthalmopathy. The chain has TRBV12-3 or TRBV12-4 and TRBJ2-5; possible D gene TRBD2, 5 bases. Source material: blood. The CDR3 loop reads CASSLPGKKTQYF. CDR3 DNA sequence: TGTGCCAGCAGTTTACCCGGGAAGAAGACCCAGTACTTC.